The next 12 T cell receptor beta chains were all read from a single sample in a study of cytomegalovirus exposure and HLA in healthy donors. 13 Jbeta primers and 60 Vbeta primers were used for the PCR. Only in-frame clones appear in the TCRdb table, and some are missing; sequencing was by immunoSEQ multiplex PCR. The top ten hold about 5.5% of the sample, which has under 150,000 clones, about 83% seen once. The sequenced sample consisted of PBMCs. The receptors stem from a woman aged 30 to 39 in good health and CMV-seronegative.

This clone was seen a single time. V usage is TRBV19 and J usage is TRBJ2-3; a possible D gene is TRBD2 (6 bases). CDR1 LNHDA and CDR2 SQIVND come from the germline V gene (reference sequence). V lost 8 bases and J lost 4, with 19 bases in between. The CDR3 totals 15 residues. DNA of the CDR3: TGTGCCAGTCTCCCTTACGGGAGTACGTCAGATACGCAGTATTTT. Amino acids: CASLPYGSTSDTQYF.

This chain uses TRBV19 with TRBJ1-3, with unresolved D. The V end was cut by 1 base, the J end by 4 bases, with 11 bases between. The CDR3 runs 15 residues. CDR1 LNHDA and CDR2 SQIVND come from the germline V gene (reference sequence). The CDR3 region is CASSIGSSGGNTIYF. CDR3 DNA: TGTGCCAGTAGTATAGGATCTTCAGGCGGAAACACCATATATTTT.

The chain joins TRBV6-5 to TRBJ1-6, with 8 bases aligning to TRBD1. The CDR3 spans 14 residues. CDR1 and CDR2 (germline): MNHEY, SVGAGI. Unmatched junction bases numbered 7, after V lost 5 bases and J lost 10 bases. CDR3 region: CASSRWTGSSPLHF. The CDR3 coding sequence is TGTGCCAGCAGTCGATGGACAGGGTCATCACCCCTCCACTTT.

This chain joins TRBV7-2 and TRBJ2-5, with 7 bases matching TRBD1. CDR1 and CDR2 from the germline V gene are SGHTA and FQGNSA. The CDR3 has 14 residues. After removal of 5 bases from V and 2 bases from J, the junction contained 5 bases not matched to a gene. CDR3: CASSQTGLQETQYF. CDR3 DNA: TGTGCCAGCAGCCAGACAGGGCTTCAAGAGACCCAGTACTTC.

This clone was observed a single time. The CDR3 DNA is TGTGCCAGCAGTTACGAGCAGGGGGGCTCCTACGAGCAGTACTTC. As protein: CASSYEQGGSYEQYF. The rearrangement joins TRBV6-5 to TRBJ2-7; D might be TRBD1 (7 bases). The germline V gene has CDR1 MNHEY and CDR2 SVGAGI. Trimming removed 2 bases from V and 0 bases from J, with 11 bases in between. The CDR3 totals 15 residues.

This clone turned up a few times. The genes are TRBV28 and TRBJ2-2; the D gene is possibly TRBD1 (5 bases). Germline assignment: CDR1 MDHEN and CDR2 SYDVKM. This CDR3 is 14 amino acids long. With 4 bases removed from V and 4 bases from J, the gap between germline ends came to 10 bases. CDR3 loop: CASSWRQITGELFF. The CDR3 DNA is TGTGCCAGCAGTTGGAGACAGATCACCGGGGAGCTGTTTTTT.

The chain links TRBV7-6 to TRBJ2-1, with 11 bases aligning to TRBD1. The CDR3 covers 17 residues. CDR1 and CDR2 (germline): SGHVS, FNYEAQ. The trim removed 4 bases at V and 6 bases at J, leaving 11 bases unmatched. The CDR3 nucleotides read TGTGCCAGCAGCTACCAAGGTTTGGGACAGGGGGGCAATGAGCAGTTCTTC. It yields the protein CASSYQGLGQGGNEQFF.

This clone appeared a few times. This sequence joins TRBV27 and TRBJ2-7; TRBD1 might be the D (6 bases). The V end lost 5 bases, the J end lost 0 bases, and 8 bases lay between the germline ends. The CDR3 is 13 amino acids. Per germline, CDR1 MNHEY and CDR2 SMNVEV (reference sequence). This chain's CDR3 is CASSRDISYEQYF. The CDR3 DNA reads as TGTGCCAGCAGTCGGGACATCTCCTACGAGCAGTACTTC.

This clone was detected once. The gene calls are TRBV29-1 and TRBJ1-2, with D possibly TRBD1 on 5 matching bases. CDR1 and CDR2 (germline): SQVTM, ANQGSEA. The V end lost 1 base, the J end lost 7 bases, and 13 bases lay between the germline ends. The CDR3 covers 13 residues. The chain's CDR3 is CSVEVGDGGGYTF. The DNA of the CDR3 is TGCAGCGTTGAAGTGGGGGACGGGGGTGGCTACACCTTC.

The chain employs TRBV28 and TRBJ1-1; tentatively, D is TRBD1 (6 bases). CDR1 is MDHEN, CDR2 SYDVKM, per germline. The CDR3 has 18 residues. The ends were cut back, 4 bases at V and 1 base at J, with 22 bases in the middle. CDR3 amino acids: CASSSNRRFQGRNTEAFF. CDR3 coding DNA: TGTGCCAGCAGTTCGAACCGTCGCTTCCAGGGGCGGAACACTGAAGCTTTCTTT.

This chain uses TRBV7-9 with TRBJ2-1; a weak D match, TRBD2 (6 bases). The CDR3 spans 15 residues. Per the germline V gene, CDR1 is SEHNR and CDR2 is FQNEAQ (reference sequence). V was trimmed by 5 bases and J by 5 bases, leaving 16 bases between them. CDR3 DNA: TGTGCCAGCAGCCCAACGCGGGGTTACGACAATGAGCAGTTCTTC. It codes for CASSPTRGYDNEQFF.

The rearrangement joins TRBV6-1 to TRBJ1-1, with 8 bases matching TRBD1. Trimming removed 4 bases from V and 1 base from J; junction bases left unmatched: 2. The CDR3 runs to 14 residues. Germline V gene data show CDR1 as MNHNS and CDR2 as SASEGT. The CDR3, as DNA: TGTGCCAGCAGTGGGACAGGGCGGAACACTGAAGCTTTCTTT. It codes for CASSGTGRNTEAFF.